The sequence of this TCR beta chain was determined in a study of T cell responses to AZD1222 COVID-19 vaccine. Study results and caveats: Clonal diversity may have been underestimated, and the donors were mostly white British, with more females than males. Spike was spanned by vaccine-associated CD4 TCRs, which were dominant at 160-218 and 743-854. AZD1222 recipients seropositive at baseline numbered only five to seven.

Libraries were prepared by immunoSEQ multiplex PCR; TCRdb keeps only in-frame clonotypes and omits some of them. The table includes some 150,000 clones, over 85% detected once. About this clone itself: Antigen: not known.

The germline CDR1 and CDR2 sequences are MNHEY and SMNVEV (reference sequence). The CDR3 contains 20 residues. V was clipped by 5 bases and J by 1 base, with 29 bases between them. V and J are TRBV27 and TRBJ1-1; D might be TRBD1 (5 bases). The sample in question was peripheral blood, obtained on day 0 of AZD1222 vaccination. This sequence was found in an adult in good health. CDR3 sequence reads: CASSAPAIWGQAGRNTEAFF. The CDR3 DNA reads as TGTGCCAGCAGTGCGCCCGCCATCTGGGGCCAAGCGGGTAGGAACACTGAAGCTTTCTTT.